The TCR beta chain under discussion was sequenced for a study of T cells in Graves' hyperthyroidism and ophthalmopathy. CDR1 and CDR2 from the germline V gene are MGHDK and SYGVNS. V lost 11 bases and J lost 2, with 12 bases in between. This CDR3 is 12 amino acids long. Patients aged 18 to 65 had newly diagnosed hyperthyroidism lasting under 2 months. PBMCs were derived from about 10 ml fresh peripheral blood. Findings and limits, study-wide: A model using 13 V-J features told ophthalmopathy apart from stable hyperthyroidism. Expanded thyroid clonotypes (above 0.001) were mostly also found in blood.

To note about this clonotype: Its antigen is still unknown.

What was amplified from RNA transcripts were TCR beta CDR3 regions. TCR CDR3 regions were first amplified by RT-PCR with HTBI primers. TCRdb passed the multiplex PCR reads through MiXCR, listing each CDR3 protein once. The data contain roughly 100,000 distinct CDR3 sequences, approximately 48% of them seen just once; the ten biggest clones take up about 26%. The source of this sequence is a man between 40 and 49 years old with Graves' hyperthyroidism. Material for sequencing was blood. V usage is TRBV25-1 and J usage is TRBJ2-5; D is uncertain. In DNA form, the CDR3 reads TGTGCCGTCCTGAAGGAACAAGAGACCCAGTACTTC. This translates into CAVLKEQETQYF.